This TCR beta chain emerged from a study of blood T cell repertoires in COVID-19. Study-level information: Collection of acute and convalescent COVID-19 samples took place in the United States, Italy and Spain.

In this sample, this clone turned up a few times. Sequencing was performed with immunoSEQ multiplex PCR; in TCRdb, only in-frame clones are kept and a portion is missing. The sample has 180,000 or so clones; approximately 80% are singletons. Participants were aged 18 to 89 years from some 24 US areas. Recovered status in Cohort 3 required two negative PCRs, clearance, or symptom resolution. This CDR3 is 16 amino acids long. The germline V gene has CDR1 LNHDA and CDR2 SQIVND (reference sequence). V trimming: 5 bases; J trimming: 5 bases; junction bases outside the gene matches: 5. The chain uses TRBV19 and TRBJ2-1, with TRBD2 matching 14 bases. The receptor's source is a woman in her fifties or sixties who had recovered from COVID-19. The sample taken for sequencing was PBMCs or T cells enriched from blood (not recorded which). The CDR3 loop reads CASSPGLAGGNNEQFF. The DNA for the CDR3 is TGTGCCAGTAGTCCTGGACTAGCGGGGGGTAACAATGAGCAGTTCTTC.